A selection of T cell receptor beta chains follows, all from one sample in a study of beta chain features in type 1 diabetes. Generated by immunoSEQ multiplex PCR, the TCRdb table keeps only in-frame clones and is missing some. The data contain some 120,000 clones, 17% of them singletons. The sample taken for sequencing was central memory CD4+ T cells from blood. These TCRs come from a man between 18 and 29 years old with type 1 diabetes. Each CDR3 is given with its conserved first and last residue. Each record gives: D gene, clone size, J gene, V gene, CDR3 DNA, CDR3 protein. The D gene is left open where the match is weak. Clone size is not always given. Where it is, it says once, few, many or a class for expanded clones.

d_call: TRBD1
clone_size: few
j_call: TRBJ2-7
v_call: TRBV6-5
cdr3_nt: TGTGCCAGCAGCAGAAACCGGGACAGGGGAGGCGAGCAGTACTTC
cdr3_aa: CASSRNRDRGGEQYF

d_call: NA
clone_size: few
j_call: TRBJ2-1
v_call: TRBV2
cdr3_nt: TGTGCCAGCAGCTCCGGGTTACAATTCTTC
cdr3_aa: CASSSGLQFF

d_call: NA
clone_size: few
j_call: TRBJ2-7
v_call: TRBV25-1
cdr3_nt: TGTGCCAGCGGCCGACACTCCTACGAGCAGTACTTC
cdr3_aa: CASGRHSYEQYF

d_call: NA
clone_size: few
j_call: TRBJ2-2
v_call: TRBV7-2
cdr3_nt: TGTGCCAGCAGCTTAATATTAGCGGACACCGGGGAGCTGTTTTTT
cdr3_aa: CASSLILADTGELFF

d_call: NA
clone_size: few
j_call: TRBJ1-5
v_call: TRBV29-1
cdr3_nt: TGCAGCGTTGAAGATCCGAGGGAAGTCAACTTCAATCAGCCCCAGCATTTT
cdr3_aa: CSVEDPREVNFNQPQHF

d_call: NA
clone_size: NA
j_call: TRBJ2-1
v_call: TRBV5-6
cdr3_nt: TGTGCCAGCAGCTTGACAAGAGACAGCCCCAATGAGCAGTTCTTC
cdr3_aa: CASSLTRDSPNEQFF

d_call: TRBD1
clone_size: once
j_call: TRBJ2-6
v_call: TRBV18
cdr3_nt: TGTGCCAGCTCACCGGGGGTGGGACAGGACCACTCTGGGGCCAACGTCCTGACTTTC
cdr3_aa: CASSPGVGQDHSGANVLTF

d_call: NA
clone_size: NA
j_call: TRBJ2-3
v_call: TRBV30
cdr3_nt: TGTGCCTGGACCTCAGGTGGCGGATTTAGCACAGATACGCAGTATTTT
cdr3_aa: CAWTSGGGFSTDTQYF

d_call: NA
clone_size: NA
j_call: TRBJ2-2
v_call: TRBV5-1
cdr3_nt: TGCGCCAGCAGCCTCGGACAGCAGAACACCGGGGAGCTGTTTTTT
cdr3_aa: CASSLGQQNTGELFF

d_call: NA
clone_size: few
j_call: TRBJ1-1
v_call: TRBV29-1
cdr3_nt: TGCAGCGTTCTAAGGGAGAACACTGAAGCTTTCTTT
cdr3_aa: CSVLRENTEAFF